This TCR beta chain is drawn from a study of T cell responses to AZD1222 COVID-19 vaccine. Study-wide points: In a largely white British group with more females than males, clonal diversity was possibly underestimated. Unmutated regions of variants are reportedly targeted by nearly half of spike-specific TCRs.

Combined were second doses at about 4 or about 12 weeks. Measured with immunoSEQ multiplex PCR; TCRdb has only the in-frame clones, and not every one. The sample yields tens of thousands of clones, roughly 74% seen once. V shed 2 bases and J shed 8 bases, with 9 bases lying between them. Germline assignment: CDR1 MNHEY and CDR2 SVGEGT. The CDR3 contains 12 residues. Details on this clone: Its antigen is undetermined.

The chain recombines TRBV6-2 or TRBV6-3 with TRBJ1-1; D gene unclear. Specimen: peripheral blood, collected 28 days after the second AZD1222 dose. The TCR originated in an adult who received the AZD1222 COVID-19 vaccine. This chain's CDR3 is CASSYPRGEAFF. The CDR3 nucleotides read TGTGCCAGCAGTTACCCTCGAGGGGAAGCTTTCTTT.